The 14 T cell receptor beta chains presented below share a single source sample, sequenced in a study of low-dose radiotherapy and immunotherapy resistance in tumors. First-strand cDNA relied on TRAV- and TRBV-specific primers spanning alpha and beta chains. TCRs were put through around 20 PCR cycles of amplification with Phusion. A constant-region primer and the V-primer adapter served as the primer pair. TCRdb reprocessed the reads with MiXCR, giving one entry per CDR3 protein. The sample contains about 16,000 distinct CDR3 sequences, approximately 70% of which appear only once. All receptors come from a human donor with advanced metastatic prostate, ovarian, gallbladder or colorectal cancer (not recorded which). This table probably holds off-target reads from a library built for another chain.

This chain connects TRBV5-5 to TRBJ2-3, with a possible D match to TRBD2 (6 bases). CDR1 and CDR2 from the germline V gene are SGHKS and YYEKEE (reference sequence). Trimming took off 0 bases at V and 2 bases at J, with 10 bases between the two ends. The CDR3 runs to 15 residues. CDR3 sequence: CASSLDGTLTDTQYF. The CDR3 nucleotides read TGTGCCAGCAGCTTGGACGGGACTCTCACAGATACGCAGTATTTT. Based on the CDR3 plus reference TRBV5-5 and TRBJ2-3, the full variable domain is DAGVTQSPTHLIKTRGQQVTLRCSPISGHKSVSWYQQVLGQGPQFIFQYYEKEERGRGNFPDRFSARQFPNYSSELNVNALLLGDSALYLCASSLDGTLTDTQYFGPGTRLTVL.

The V and J genes are TRBV6-2 or TRBV6-3 and TRBJ2-3, with D unclear. The CDR3 loop spans 14 amino acids. V lost 5 bases to trimming and J lost 2 bases, with 11 bases between them. Germline CDR1 and CDR2: MNHEY and SVGEGT. Here the CDR3 DNA reads TGTGCCAGCAGTGAAGGACCAGCCACAGATACGCAGTATTTT. It specifies CASSEGPATDTQYF.

The gene calls are TRBV28 and TRBJ2-2; D call uncertain. This CDR3 is 13 amino acids long. V was clipped by 7 bases and J by 5 bases, with 11 bases between them. The germline V gene encodes CDR1 MDHEN and CDR2 SYDVKM. The chain's CDR3 is CASTAVWTGELFF. The CDR3 nucleotides are TGTGCCAGCACTGCCGTTTGGACCGGGGAGCTGTTTTTT. The full variable domain, its missing parts supplied by reference TRBV28 and TRBJ2-2, is DVKVTQSSRYLVKRTGEKVFLECVQDMDHENMFWYRQDPGLGLRLIYFSYDVKMKEKGDIPEGYSVSREKKERFSLILESASTNQTSMYLCASTAVWTGELFFGEGSRLTVL.

This chain joins TRBV7-2 and TRBJ2-1, with D perhaps given as TRBD1 or TRBD2 (6 bases each). From germline, CDR1 is SGHTA and CDR2 FQGNSA. Trimming took off 3 bases at V and 7 bases at J, with 16 bases between the two ends. The length of the CDR3 is 15 residues. CDR3 coding DNA: TGTGCCAGCAGCTTCGGCTTACGGAGGGGGAATGAGCAGTTCTTC. It yields the protein CASSFGLRRGNEQFF. Full variable domain (remainder filled in from reference TRBV7-2 and TRBJ2-1): GAGVSQSPSNKVTEKGKDVELRCDPISGHTALYWYRQSLGQGLEFLIYFQGNSAPDKSGLPSDRFSAERTGGSVSTLTIQRTQQEDSAVYLCASSFGLRRGNEQFFGPGTRLTVL.

J is TRBJ2-1 and V is TRBV14; D remains ambiguous. Trimming took 1 base from V and 13 from J, leaving 14 bases between them. The CDR3 length is 13 residues. Germline lookup yields CDR1 SGHDN and CDR2 FVKESK. The CDR3: CASSQVDETSQFF. CDR3 bases: TGTGCCAGCAGCCAAGTGGACGAAACATCTCAGTTCTTC.

This chain joins TRBV5-1 and TRBJ2-1; D is ambiguous. The CDR3 covers 13 residues. CDR1 and CDR2 (germline): SGHRS, YFSETQ. V was clipped by 0 bases and J by 8 bases, with 9 bases between them. CDR3 in amino acids: CASSLGLNDEQFF. As DNA, the CDR3 is TGCGCCAGCAGCTTGGGGCTTAACGATGAGCAGTTCTTC. Supplemented by reference TRBV5-1 and TRBJ2-1, the full variable domain reads KAGVTQTPRYLIKTRGQQVTLSCSPISGHRSVSWYQQTPGQGLQFLFEYFSETQRNKGNFPGRFSGRQFSNSRSEMNVSTLELGDSALYLCASSLGLNDEQFFGPGTRLTVL.

V is TRBV18 and J is TRBJ2-3; the D is unclear. Trimming pared 2 bases from V and 0 bases from J, leaving 12 bases between. From germline, CDR1 is KGHSH and CDR2 LQKENI. The CDR3 covers 16 residues. The CDR3 reads CASSPTVVSSTDTQYF. The DNA for the CDR3 is TGTGCCAGCTCACCAACCGTGGTCTCTAGCACAGATACGCAGTATTTT.

This chain connects TRBV5-8 to TRBJ2-7; no clear D. Germline values: CDR1 SGHTS, CDR2 YDEGEE. V lost 0 bases, J lost 1 base, and 8 bases lay in between. The CDR3 totals 14 residues. The CDR3 nucleotides are TGTGCCAGCAGCTTGGAGAACCATTCCTACGAGCAGTACTTC. Protein product: CASSLENHSYEQYF.

J is TRBJ1-3 and V is TRBV29-1; 7 bases match TRBD1. Germline V gene lookup returns CDR1 SQVTM and CDR2 ANQGSEA. V was clipped by 2 bases and J by 0 bases; unmatched bases: 1. This CDR3 has 14 amino acids. DNA for the CDR3: TGCAGCGTTGAACCAGGGGGCTCTGGAAACACCATATATTTT. This encodes CSVEPGGSGNTIYF. The whole variable domain, filled in from reference TRBV29-1 and TRBJ1-3, reads SAVISQKPSRDICQRGTSLTIQCQVDSQVTMMFWYRQQPGQSLTLIATANQGSEATYESGFVIDKFPISRPNLTFSTLTVSNMSPEDSSIYLCSVEPGGSGNTIYFGEGSWLTVV.

The gene calls are TRBV2 and TRBJ1-1, with D hard to call. The CDR3 is made up of 15 amino acids. Trimming cost V 2 bases and J 6 bases, with 16 bases left between them. Germline CDR1 SNHLY, CDR2 FYNNEI. The CDR3 nucleotides are TGTGCCAGCAGTGAATTAGCAGGCGGAGCGGCTGAAGCTTTCTTT. Translating gives CASSELAGGAAEAFF.

This clonotype showed up just a few times. The CDR3 coding sequence is TGTGCCAGCAGCTTAGCGGTAGGGTCGGGTGGCAATCAGCCCCAGCATTTT. Protein: CASSLAVGSGGNQPQHF. The chain is built from TRBV7-9 and TRBJ1-5; D is uncertain. Germline V CDR1 and CDR2: SEHNR, FQNEAQ (reference sequence). The CDR3 extends over 17 amino acids. Trimming shortened V by 0 bases and J by 2 bases, and 14 bases separated the two germline ends.

The V call is TRBV28, the J call TRBJ2-1; D remains unclear. In germline, CDR1 is MDHEN, CDR2 SYDVKM. Trimming removed 5 bases from V and 8 bases from J, with 22 bases in between. The CDR3 extends over 16 amino acids. The DNA of the CDR3 is TGTGCCAGCAGTCCCGATTATACGCGCCATCCCGATGAGCAGTTCTTC. It translates to CASSPDYTRHPDEQFF.

J is TRBJ1-2 and V is TRBV5-4; D call uncertain. V dropped 3 bases and J dropped 8 bases, with 17 bases sitting between them. Germline loops: CDR1 SGHNT, CDR2 YYREEE (reference sequence). This CDR3 has 14 amino acids. Here the CDR3 DNA reads TGTGCCAGCAGCTCGGCTGGGAGGGATGGCGGCTACACCTTC. Translating it yields CASSSAGRDGGYTF. The whole variable domain, filled in from reference TRBV5-4 and TRBJ1-2, reads ETGVTQSPTHLIKTRGQQVTLRCSSQSGHNTVSWYQQALGQGPQFIFQYYREEENGRGNFPPRFSGLQFPNYSSELNVNALELDDSALYLCASSSAGRDGGYTFGSGTRLTVV.

The chain uses TRBV4-3 and TRBJ1-5; no firm D call. The CDR3 consists of 13 residues. Germline V lookup: CDR1 LGHNA, CDR2 YSLEER. Trimming removed 5 bases from V and 8 bases from J, with 13 bases in between. The CDR3 sequence: CASSVTRLEPQHF. As DNA, the CDR3 is TGCGCCAGCAGCGTAACACGGTTGGAGCCCCAGCATTTT.